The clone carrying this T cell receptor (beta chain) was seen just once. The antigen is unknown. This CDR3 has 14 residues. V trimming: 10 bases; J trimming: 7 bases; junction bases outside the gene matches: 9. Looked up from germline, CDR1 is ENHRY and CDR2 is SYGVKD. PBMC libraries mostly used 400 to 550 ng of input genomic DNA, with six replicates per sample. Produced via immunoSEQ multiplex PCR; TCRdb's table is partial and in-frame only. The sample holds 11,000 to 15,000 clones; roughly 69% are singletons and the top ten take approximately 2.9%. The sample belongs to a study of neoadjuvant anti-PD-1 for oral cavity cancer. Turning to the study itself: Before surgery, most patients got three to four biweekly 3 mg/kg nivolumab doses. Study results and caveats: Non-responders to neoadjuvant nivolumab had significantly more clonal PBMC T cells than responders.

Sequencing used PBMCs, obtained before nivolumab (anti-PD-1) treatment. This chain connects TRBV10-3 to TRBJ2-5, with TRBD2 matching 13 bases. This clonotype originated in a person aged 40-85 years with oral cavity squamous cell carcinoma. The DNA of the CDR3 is TGTGCCACTACTAGCGGGGGGGCCTTGGGGACCCAGTACTTC. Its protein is CATTSGGALGTQYF.